The entry below gives a single T cell receptor beta chain sequence along with its context. Input was 2 to 2.5 ug genomic DNA, or all available if less. Only in-frame clones appear in the TCRdb table, and some are missing; sequencing was by immunoSEQ multiplex PCR. The sample contains around 90,000 clones, roughly 83% of which appear only once. The data stem from a study of glioma-infiltrating T cells after dendritic cell vaccination. PBMC sampling occurred before vaccination, two weeks after the third dose, and at progression. CDR3 length equals 17 residues. Germline assignment: CDR1 SGHRS and CDR2 YFSETQ. V lost 4 bases, J lost 7 bases, and 9 bases stayed unmatched.

The sequence derives from a human donor with glioblastoma. Here the sequenced sample was blood, taken before dendritic cell vaccination. The V and J genes are TRBV5-1 and TRBJ1-6, with 12 positions matching TRBD1. The CDR3 is CASSLSRDRGQNSPLHF. CDR3 DNA: TGCGCCAGCAGCCTCAGCCGGGACAGGGGGCAAAATTCACCCCTCCACTTT.